The 3 T cell receptor beta chains below come from one sample, sequenced in a study of cytomegalovirus exposure and HLA in healthy donors. Use of 60 Vbeta and 13 Jbeta primers characterized the PCR. Generated by immunoSEQ multiplex PCR, the TCRdb table keeps only in-frame clones and is missing some. The sample consists of about 160,000 clones, around 76% of them appearing once. The sample consisted of PBMCs. Every receptor here comes from a woman between 40 and 50 years old in good health and CMV-seronegative.

This chain links TRBV2 with TRBJ1-5; no firm D call. Germline V gene lookup returns CDR1 SNHLY and CDR2 FYNNEI. The length of the CDR3 is 15 residues. V dropped 4 bases and J dropped 0 bases, with 10 bases sitting between them. CDR3 protein: CASSAGEVSNQPQHF. CDR3 DNA: TGTGCCAGCAGTGCTGGCGAGGTTAGCAATCAGCCCCAGCATTTT. Complete variable domain (other parts from reference TRBV2 and TRBJ1-5): EPEVTQTPSHQVTQMGQEVILRCVPISNHLYFYWYRQILGQKVEFLVSFYNNEISEKSEIFDDQFSVERPDGSNFTLKIRSTKLEDSAMYFCASSAGEVSNQPQHFGDGTRLSIL.

The chain recombines TRBV2 with TRBJ1-1; D perhaps matches TRBD1 (5 bases). The germline V gene has CDR1 SNHLY and CDR2 FYNNEI. V shed 2 bases and J shed 9 bases, with 13 bases lying between them. This CDR3 is built from 13 residues. The CDR3 DNA is TGTGCCAGCAGTGAAACAGGAATAATTAAAGCTTTCTTT. It specifies CASSETGIIKAFF.

This clone was counted a few times. The chain joins TRBV25-1 to TRBJ2-7, with 8 bases aligning to TRBD1. Germline CDR1 MGHDK, CDR2 SYGVNS. This CDR3 has 16 residues. Trimming at V came to 8 bases and at J to 3 bases, leaving 15 bases not matched to a gene. CDR3 sequence reads: CASSRGQGAIDYEQYF. The CDR3 DNA sequence: TGTGCCAGCTCTCGCGGGCAGGGGGCGATTGACTACGAGCAGTACTTC.